These T cell receptor beta chains were read from a single sample in a study of blood T cell repertoires in COVID-19. The assay was immunoSEQ multiplex PCR, and TCRdb's table has in-frame clones only and misses some. The data contain approximately 290,000 clones, roughly 85% of them singletons. The sample comprised PBMCs or T cells enriched from blood (not recorded which). The source is a woman in her twenties or thirties who had recovered from COVID-19. Each CDR3 is given with its conserved first and last residue. The D gene is left open where the match is weak. Clone size is shown for a subset of rows, as once, few, many or a class of expanded clone.

J gene	V gene	clone size	D gene	CDR3 DNA	CDR3 protein
TRBJ1-4	TRBV25-1	.	TRBD1	TGTGCCAGCAAGGACAGGGGGAATGAAAAACTGTTTTTT	CASKDRGNEKLFF
TRBJ1-2	TRBV5-1	.	.	TGCGCCAGCAGCCCCTTAGGGACTGCCACTATAGGCTACACCTTC	CASSPLGTATIGYTF
TRBJ2-3	TRBV5-4	.	TRBD1	TGTGCCAGCAGGGATCGGGACAGGGTTTCTAAACCCCAGGGCACAGATACGCAGTATTTT	CASRDRDRVSKPQGTDTQYF
TRBJ1-1	TRBV12-3/TRBV12-4	.	TRBD1	TGTGCCAGCAGCCGTGGACAGGCCTATGAAGCTTTCTTT	CASSRGQAYEAFF
TRBJ2-4	TRBV28	.	.	TGTGCCAGCAGTTTAGAATTAGACATTCAGTACTTC	CASSLELDIQYF
TRBJ2-5	TRBV5-6	.	.	TGTGCCAGCAGGCAAAGACCACGGGTTTCCTACCAAGAGACCCAGTACTTC	CASRQRPRVSYQETQYF
TRBJ1-2	TRBV28	.	.	TGTGCCAGCAGTTTACTTGTCCCGAGGGTCTCGGGCTACACCTTC	CASSLLVPRVSGYTF
TRBJ1-1	TRBV3-1/TRBV3-2	.	.	TGTGCCAGCAGCCAGCCCGGGACGGCCGGGGGAGCTTTCTTT	CASSQPGTAGGAFF
TRBJ1-1	TRBV19	.	TRBD1	TGTGCCAGTATGCAAGGGGGCCCGAACACTGAAGCTTTCTTT	CASMQGGPNTEAFF
TRBJ2-7	TRBV3-1/TRBV3-2	.	.	TGTGCCAGCAGCCAAGATGCGGGGTTCTACGAGCAGTACTTC	CASSQDAGFYEQYF
TRBJ2-3	TRBV21-1	.	.	TGTGCCAGCAACCCGGGACAGGCCCTTTTTTGCACAGATACGCAGTATTTT	CASNPGQALFCTDTQYF
TRBJ1-4	TRBV30	.	.	TGTGCCTGGAGTGTTGAATCAGGGAGGGATGAAAAACTGTTTTTT	CAWSVESGRDEKLFF
TRBJ1-1	TRBV7-9	.	.	TGTGCCAGCAGCTTAAGCAGGGTTGGAAGTGAAGCTTTCTTT	CASSLSRVGSEAFF
TRBJ1-5	TRBV2	.	TRBD1	TGTGCCAGCAGTGAATTAGGGCGGACAGGGGTTAGCAATCAGCCCCAGCATTTT	CASSELGRTGVSNQPQHF
TRBJ2-4	TRBV21-1	once	.	TGTGCCAGCAGCAAAGATAGGACGAGGAAGGGGCCCAAAAACATTCAGTACTTC	CASSKDRTRKGPKNIQYF
TRBJ2-5	TRBV7-9	.	TRBD2	TGTGCCAGCAGCCCGCGGGGACTAGCGGGAAGGGGAGAGACCCAGTACTTC	CASSPRGLAGRGETQYF
TRBJ1-2	TRBV4-1	few	TRBD1	TGCGCCAGCAGCCGGGGGACAGGTCTGAACTATGGCTACACCTTC	CASSRGTGLNYGYTF
TRBJ1-2	TRBV30	.	TRBD1	TGTGCCTGGAGTGGGACAGGGAGAAATAACTATGGCTACACCTTC	CAWSGTGRNNYGYTF
TRBJ2-7	TRBV5-6	.	.	TGTGCCAGCAGCCGCGAAATTGCCCACGAGCAGTACTTC	CASSREIAHEQYF
TRBJ1-1	TRBV27	.	TRBD1	TGTGCCAGCAGTTGGTCATTTAGACAGGGGATGAACACTGAAGCTTTCTTT	CASSWSFRQGMNTEAFF
TRBJ2-1	TRBV4-2	once	TRBD2	TGTGCCAGCAGCCAAGATGGGGGGGGAACTTACAATGAGCAGTTCTTC	CASSQDGGGTYNEQFF
TRBJ2-6	TRBV19	.	TRBD1	TGTGCCAGTAATCGACAGGGGGCGCGGAACCTGACTTTC	CASNRQGARNLTF
TRBJ1-5	TRBV7-2	.	.	TGTGCCAGCAGCTTACGAGGGTATAGCAATCAGCCCCAGCATTTT	CASSLRGYSNQPQHF
TRBJ1-4	TRBV27	few	TRBD1	TGTGCCAGCAGTTCCAAATCAGTGACAGGGTGGAATGAAAAACTGTTTTTT	CASSSKSVTGWNEKLFF
TRBJ1-5	TRBV28	.	.	TGTGCCAGCAGTAAAATGTGGCGGCCTAGCAATCAGCCCCAGCATTTT	CASSKMWRPSNQPQHF
TRBJ2-1	TRBV19	.	.	TGTGCCAGTAGTATGGCAACAGGGAAATGGGAGCAGTTCTTC	CASSMATGKWEQFF
TRBJ2-7	TRBV7-2	.	TRBD2	TGTGCCAGCAGCCCGGTTAGCGGGAAAACCTACGAGCAGTACTTC	CASSPVSGKTYEQYF
TRBJ2-1	TRBV27	.	.	TGTGCCAGCAGTTTAATGGGTAGCGGATACAATGAGCAGTTCTTC	CASSLMGSGYNEQFF
TRBJ1-2	TRBV6-5	.	TRBD1	TGTGCCAGCAGCCTCCATAAGGGGGCGAACTATGGCTACACCTTC	CASSLHKGANYGYTF
TRBJ2-5	TRBV14	.	.	TGTGCCAGCCCTACCGGGTTCAAGGAGACCCAGTACTTC	CASPTGFKETQYF
TRBJ1-4	TRBV15	.	.	TGTGCCACCAGCAGACATCATGAAAAACTGTTTTTT	CATSRHHEKLFF
TRBJ2-2	TRBV28	few	.	TGTGCCAGCAGTTTAGCCAGCTCGGGGAACACCGGGGAGCTGTTTTTT	CASSLASSGNTGELFF
TRBJ1-1	TRBV6-5	.	.	TGTGCCAGCAGTATGGGACAGAACACTGAAGCTTTCTTT	CASSMGQNTEAFF
TRBJ1-3	TRBV7-9	.	.	TGTGCCAGCAGCTTAGCCCCGGAGCAAGAGCGGGGCTTT	CASSLAPEQERGF
TRBJ1-1	TRBV6-4	.	.	TGTGCCAGCAGTGACTACAGGGACACTGAAGCTTTCTTT	CASSDYRDTEAFF
TRBJ2-1	TRBV6-4	.	TRBD1	TGTGCCAGCAGTGACTGGGGACAGGGGGCCGGTGAGCAGTTCTTC	CASSDWGQGAGEQFF
TRBJ1-5	TRBV18	few	.	TGTGCCAGCTCACCACCGGGGCTTCAGCCCCAGCATTTT	CASSPPGLQPQHF
TRBJ1-3	TRBV9	.	.	TGTGCCAGCAGCCCCCTGGCAAATCAGGGTCTAAGCCCTGGAAACACCATATATTTT	CASSPLANQGLSPGNTIYF
TRBJ2-3	TRBV3-1/TRBV3-2	.	.	TGTGCCAGCAGCCAAGTTCTAGCGACAGTCCTCACAGATACGCAGTATTTT	CASSQVLATVLTDTQYF
TRBJ1-2	TRBV6-5	.	.	TGTGCCAGCAGTTCGCCACTCTCGAGCGGTGGCTACACCTTC	CASSSPLSSGGYTF
TRBJ2-7	TRBV5-1	once	.	TGCGCCAGCAGCTTGAACCCGGGCTCCTACGAGCAGTACTTC	CASSLNPGSYEQYF
TRBJ1-1	TRBV15	.	.	TGTGCCACCAGCAGAGTCAGGAACACTGAAGCTTTCTTT	CATSRVRNTEAFF
TRBJ2-3	TRBV28	.	.	TGTGCCAGCAGTATACCAGGGGTAGGTTCCTCAGATACGCAGTATTTT	CASSIPGVGSSDTQYF
TRBJ2-2	TRBV6-6	once	TRBD2	TGTGCCAGCAGCTCGACTAGCGGGAACACCGGGGAGCTGTTTTTT	CASSSTSGNTGELFF
TRBJ2-1	TRBV25-1	.	.	TGTGCCAGCAGTGAATCCTCCCCGACTAGTTGGCAGTTCTTC	CASSESSPTSWQFF
TRBJ1-1	TRBV28	.	.	TGTGCCAGCAGTTTGGGCAGGGACACTGAAGCTTTCTTT	CASSLGRDTEAFF
TRBJ2-1	TRBV9	.	.	TGTGCCAGCAGCGGCACCGGGGGTTACAATGAGCAGTTCTTC	CASSGTGGYNEQFF
TRBJ1-6	TRBV7-8	.	TRBD1	TGTGCCAGCAGCTTACGGGGACAGAAGGATTCACCCCTCCACTTT	CASSLRGQKDSPLHF
TRBJ2-6	TRBV15	few	.	TGTGCCACCAGAGACAGGTCTGGGGCCAACGTCCTGACTTTC	CATRDRSGANVLTF
TRBJ2-5	TRBV25-1	.	TRBD1	TGTGCCAGCAGCGTGGGACAGGGGTTTGGGGAGACCCAGTACTTC	CASSVGQGFGETQYF
TRBJ1-1	TRBV5-1	.	TRBD1	TGCGCCAGCAGCTTGCTCGGGACAGGGGGGACTGAAGCTTTCTTT	CASSLLGTGGTEAFF
TRBJ2-2	TRBV27	.	.	TGTGCCAGCAGTTTCGGCGGGACCCTTAACGGGGAGCTGTTTTTT	CASSFGGTLNGELFF
TRBJ2-1	TRBV10-2	.	TRBD2	TGCGCCAGCAGTGAGTCCCCAGCGGGAGGGTACAATGAGCAGTTCTTC	CASSESPAGGYNEQFF
TRBJ2-2	TRBV11-2	.	.	TGTGCCAGCAGCTCCCTTCGGGGAACCGGGGAGCTGTTTTTT	CASSSLRGTGELFF
TRBJ2-1	TRBV7-2	few	.	TGTGCCAGCAGCTTATCGGGGGTTGAGCAGTTCTTC	CASSLSGVEQFF
TRBJ1-4	TRBV2	.	.	TGTGCCAGCAGTCAAGGGGTGCGGGAAAAACTGTTTTTT	CASSQGVREKLFF